Listed below are T cell receptor beta chains from one sample, sequenced in a study of blood T cells in healthy people across ages. One entry per CDR3 protein results from TCRdb running MiXCR on the 5' RACE reads. Altogether 1.4 million to 1.5 million distinct CDR3 sequences are present, around 42% being singletons, with the ten largest covering 7% to 9.5%. The sequenced sample consisted of blood. The receptors come from a woman between 18 and 30 years old in good health. Both conserved end residues are part of each CDR3. The D gene is left open where the match is weak. Clone sizes are given selectively: once, few, many, or a class where the clone is expanded.

d_call j_call clone_size v_call cdr3_nt cdr3_aa
NA TRBJ2-2 once TRBV11-2 TGTGCCAGCATCAAATCCCCTCAAACCGGGGAGCTGTTTTTT CASIKSPQTGELFF
NA TRBJ1-2 once TRBV3-1 TGTGCCAGCAGCCAAGATTATAACGAGGGGCAGGGCTACACCTTC CASSQDYNEGQGYTF
NA TRBJ2-4 NA TRBV18 TGTGCCAGCTCATCAGGGACTTTAGCCAAAAACATTCAGTACTTC CASSSGTLAKNIQYF
NA TRBJ1-1 NA TRBV28 TGTGCCAGCAGTGTAACTAGCGTCTGGGCTGAAGCTTTCTTT CASSVTSVWAEAFF
NA TRBJ2-5 NA TRBV6-1 TGTGCCAGCAGTGAGTCCCTCGGTGAGCAGTACTTC CASSESLGEQYF
NA TRBJ2-7 NA TRBV6-6 TGTGCCAGCAGTTACGTGACAGCCCAAGTCGGCGAGCGGTACTTC CASSYVTAQVGERYF
NA TRBJ2-7 NA TRBV20-1 TGCAGTGCTAGAGATAGGAGGGCGGGTCTCACCTACGAGCAGTACTTC CSARDRRAGLTYEQYF
TRBD2 TRBJ2-5 once TRBV20-1 TGCAGTGCTAGAACTAGGGCCTGGACTAGTGGCGATGAGCAGTACTTC CSARTRAWTSGDEQYF
NA TRBJ1-5 few TRBV6-1 TGTGCCAGCAGCCTAATGACGGTACAGCCCCAGCATTTT CASSLMTVQPQHF
NA TRBJ2-7 NA TRBV18 TGTGCCAGCTCACCACCGACAGGAGCCCTCTCCTACGAGCAGTACTTC CASSPPTGALSYEQYF
NA TRBJ1-2 NA TRBV6-2/TRBV6-3 TGTGCCAGCAGTGACTCCGGCCAGGGGGGCTACACCTTC CASSDSGQGGYTF
NA TRBJ2-7 NA TRBV3-1 TGTGCCAGCAGCCATACCCGAACCGGCGGTTACGAGCAGTACTTC CASSHTRTGGYEQYF
TRBD2 TRBJ2-1 few TRBV7-2 TGTGCCAGCAGCCAGTTTAGCGGGGGGGGTAGGTACAATGAGCAGTTCTTC CASSQFSGGGRYNEQFF
NA TRBJ1-1 NA TRBV10-2 TGCGCCTCACGCGCGGGATCGGGCACTGAAGCTTTCTTT CASRAGSGTEAFF
NA TRBJ2-5 few TRBV20-1 TGCAGTGCTAGAGATGGTTGGGGGGTGGAGACCCAGTACTTC CSARDGWGVETQYF
NA TRBJ2-4 few TRBV5-1 TGCGCCAGCAGCCCCCGACAGATCGCCAAAAACATTCAGTACTTC CASSPRQIAKNIQYF
TRBD2 TRBJ2-3 few TRBV7-2 TGTGTCAGCAGCCCGCGGCCTAGCGGGAGAGCCTCAGATACGCAGTATTTT CVSSPRPSGRASDTQYF
TRBD1 TRBJ1-3 few TRBV4-1 TGCGCCAGCAGCCAGGGACAGGGGGCTGGAAACACCATATATTTT CASSQGQGAGNTIYF
NA TRBJ2-4 NA TRBV5-1 TGCGCCAGCAGCTTGGATGGGCTCGGCTCCATCCAGTACTTC CASSLDGLGSIQYF
NA TRBJ2-7 NA TRBV6-1 TGTGCCAGCAGGGACAATTACTACGAGCAGTACTTC CASRDNYYEQYF
NA TRBJ1-1 NA TRBV6-1 TGTGCCAGCACCTCCCGGGGGGTCACTGAAGCTTTCTTT CASTSRGVTEAFF
TRBD2 TRBJ2-1 NA TRBV6-1 TGTGCCAGTACCGCGGGACTAGCGGGTCGGATGGGGGAGCAGTTCTTC CASTAGLAGRMGEQFF
NA TRBJ2-3 NA TRBV20-1 TGCAGTGCTAGAGTGGGGGGAAGCAGCACAGATACGCAGTATTTT CSARVGGSSTDTQYF
TRBD1 TRBJ2-7 NA TRBV6-6 TGTGCCAGCAGTCCGACAGGGAATCACTACGAGCAGTACTTC CASSPTGNHYEQYF
NA TRBJ2-7 NA TRBV9 TGTGCCAGCAGTGACACCTCCTACTACAATGAGCAGTACTTC CASSDTSYYNEQYF